The sequence of this T cell receptor (beta chain) was determined in a study of CD8 T cells in ankylosing spondylitis. Study results and caveats: The authors found the disease-linked clones to be CD8+ and relatively rare in peripheral blood. As reported, disease-linked clones showed significant enrichment in matched ankylosing spondylitis synovial fluid. The study identified a TCR beta motif of 7 or 8 highly homologous variants that appeared characteristic of ankylosing spondylitis blood.

This CDR3 spans 15 amino acids. V lost 6 bases, J lost 3 bases, and 12 bases stayed unmatched. Germline V CDR1 and CDR2: DFQATT, SNEGSKA (reference sequence). Using its own MiXCR run on the 5' RACE reads, TCRdb lists one record per CDR3 protein. The sample has fewer than 550,000 distinct CDR3 sequences; under 5.5% are singletons. With respect to this clonotype: What it binds is not known. A much larger clone lies one base from this, so it may be a read error.

This clonotype originated in a male donor with ankylosing spondylitis. This chain links TRBV20-1 with TRBJ2-5, with TRBD2 identical over 8 bases. Material for sequencing was blood, either unsorted or a sorted T cell fraction (not recorded which). The CDR3 here is CSAPSGGLYEETQYF. The CDR3 DNA reads TGCAGTGCCCCCAGCGGGGGCCTGTACGAAGAGACCCAGTACTTC.